This TCR beta chain was sequenced for a study of shared T cell receptors in the human thymus. Clones were read by immunoSEQ multiplex PCR, and TCRdb kept only the in-frame ones, dropping some. The repertoire holds hundreds of thousands of clones, with over 75% as singletons. V lost 5 bases, J lost 5 bases, and 5 bases stayed unmatched. The CDR3 totals 15 residues. Germline values: CDR1 LGHNA, CDR2 YNFKEQ. These data were also filed under a second study, of human thymus T cells. Turning to that study: Donation was from healthy Finnish infants who were having corrective surgery that addressed congenital heart defects. Thymic and blood repertoires showed apparently biased V and J gene usage.

The V gene is TRBV4-2, the J gene TRBJ2-1, with 11 bases aligning to TRBD2. Sequencing was performed on thymocytes. The TCR sequence derives from a boy younger than two with a congenital heart defect. As DNA, the CDR3 is TGTGCCAGCAGCATAGCGGGAGGGCCTCACAATGAGCAGTTCTTC. Encoded protein: CASSIAGGPHNEQFF.